The present TCR beta chain was sequenced within a study of T cells in Graves' hyperthyroidism and ophthalmopathy. RNA transcripts provided the source from which TCR beta CDR3 regions were amplified. HTBI primers were employed in a first-round RT-PCR of the TCR CDR3. In TCRdb, the multiplex PCR reads were re-called with MiXCR into one record per CDR3 protein. The sample lists 300,000 or so distinct CDR3 sequences; 15% to 20% were seen once. The table lists this clonotype with a few counts. Germline V gives CDR1 KGHSH, CDR2 LQKENI. The CDR3 extends over 13 amino acids. Trimming removed 8 bases from V and 1 base from J, with 11 bases in between.

V is TRBV18 and J is TRBJ1-1; D ambiguous. The sequenced sample was blood. The receptor comes from a man under 40 with Graves' hyperthyroidism. The CDR3 protein is CASTFNRNTEAFF. CDR3 nucleotides: TGTGCCAGCACTTTTAACCGGAACACTGAAGCTTTCTTT.